A selection of T cell receptor beta chains follows, all from one sample in a study of cytomegalovirus exposure and HLA in healthy donors. Profiled with immunoSEQ multiplex PCR; TCRdb holds only in-frame clones, not every one. The table shows 150,000 to 200,000 clones, with around 80% occurring only once. Sequencing was performed on PBMCs. These receptors all stem from a woman aged 25 to 39 in good health and CMV-seronegative. Both conserved end residues are part of each CDR3. Fields, in order: D gene, J gene, clone size, V gene, CDR3 DNA, CDR3 protein. A D gene is named only where the DNA matches it firmly. Clone sizes are given selectively: once, few, many, or a class where the clone is expanded.

d_gene: TRBD2; j_gene: TRBJ2-7; abundance: NA; v_gene: TRBV4-1; CDR3nt: TGCGCCAGCAGGTTTAGCGGGGGGAGGACCTACGAGCAGTACTTC; CDR3aa: CASRFSGGRTYEQYF
d_gene: NA; j_gene: TRBJ2-3; abundance: NA; v_gene: TRBV27; CDR3nt: TGTGCCAGCAGACCTGGGCCCGGGGCGGCCGCGGGGACGCAGTATTTT; CDR3aa: CASRPGPGAAAGTQYF
d_gene: TRBD1; j_gene: TRBJ1-2; abundance: NA; v_gene: TRBV2; CDR3nt: TGTGCCAGCACTACTTGGACAGGGGGCTATGGCTACACCTTC; CDR3aa: CASTTWTGGYGYTF
d_gene: NA; j_gene: TRBJ1-6; abundance: NA; v_gene: TRBV5-4; CDR3nt: TGTGCCAGCAGCCAGGGTTTGGATAATTCACCCCTCCACTTT; CDR3aa: CASSQGLDNSPLHF
d_gene: NA; j_gene: TRBJ1-5; abundance: few; v_gene: TRBV30; CDR3nt: TGTGCCTGGAGTGACGGGGGGCGGCCCCAGCATTTT; CDR3aa: CAWSDGGRPQHF
d_gene: TRBD1; j_gene: TRBJ1-3; abundance: NA; v_gene: TRBV5-1; CDR3nt: TGCGCCAGCAGCTTGACAGGGGTGAGCTCTGGAAACACCATATATTTT; CDR3aa: CASSLTGVSSGNTIYF
d_gene: TRBD1; j_gene: TRBJ1-1; abundance: NA; v_gene: TRBV19; CDR3nt: TGTGCCAGTACGGGAGGGGGCGGCAGAATGAACACTGAAGCTTTCTTT; CDR3aa: CASTGGGGRMNTEAFF
d_gene: TRBD1; j_gene: TRBJ2-4; abundance: NA; v_gene: TRBV2; CDR3nt: TGTGCCAGCAGCCAAGACCCGCTGACAGGGCGAGCCAAAAACATTCAGTACTTC; CDR3aa: CASSQDPLTGRAKNIQYF
d_gene: NA; j_gene: TRBJ2-1; abundance: once; v_gene: TRBV14; CDR3nt: TGTGCCAGCAGCCAAGAACTCAGCGGTCCAAGGTATGAGCAGTTCTTC; CDR3aa: CASSQELSGPRYEQFF
d_gene: TRBD1; j_gene: TRBJ1-5; abundance: NA; v_gene: TRBV6-5; CDR3nt: TGTGCCAGCAGCCGGGACAGGGCCCCCAATCAGCCCCAGCATTTT; CDR3aa: CASSRDRAPNQPQHF
d_gene: TRBD2; j_gene: TRBJ2-5; abundance: once; v_gene: TRBV29-1; CDR3nt: TGCAGCGTTGAAGATGGGACTAGCGTAAATCAAGAGACCCAGTACTTC; CDR3aa: CSVEDGTSVNQETQYF
d_gene: NA; j_gene: TRBJ1-5; abundance: few; v_gene: TRBV7-9; CDR3nt: TGTGCCAGCAGTTCGACCGGGATTAGCAATCAGCCCCAGCATTTT; CDR3aa: CASSSTGISNQPQHF
d_gene: TRBD1; j_gene: TRBJ1-2; abundance: NA; v_gene: TRBV28; CDR3nt: TGTGCCAGCAGTTTACAGGGGGCAGGCTATGGCTACACCTTC; CDR3aa: CASSLQGAGYGYTF
d_gene: NA; j_gene: TRBJ1-3; abundance: once; v_gene: TRBV27; CDR3nt: TGTGCCAGCCAAAAAACGACGGGAGGAAACACCATATATTTT; CDR3aa: CASQKTTGGNTIYF
d_gene: TRBD1; j_gene: TRBJ2-5; abundance: NA; v_gene: TRBV5-4; CDR3nt: TGTGCCAGCAGCTTGGTCTCAGGGGGCCAAGAGACCCAGTACTTC; CDR3aa: CASSLVSGGQETQYF
d_gene: NA; j_gene: TRBJ1-1; abundance: NA; v_gene: TRBV27; CDR3nt: TGTGCCAGCAGTCTAAGTATGAACACTGAAGCTTTCTTT; CDR3aa: CASSLSMNTEAFF
d_gene: TRBD1; j_gene: TRBJ1-2; abundance: NA; v_gene: TRBV7-3; CDR3nt: TGTGCCAGCAGCCTCACAGGACAGGGCTCATATGGCTACACCTTC; CDR3aa: CASSLTGQGSYGYTF
d_gene: NA; j_gene: TRBJ2-7; abundance: NA; v_gene: TRBV18; CDR3nt: TGTGCCAGCTCACCACCGCGGCTAGGCGCCGATTCCGAGCAGTACTTC; CDR3aa: CASSPPRLGADSEQYF
d_gene: TRBD2; j_gene: TRBJ2-7; abundance: NA; v_gene: TRBV18; CDR3nt: TGTGCCAGCTCACCAGCGGGAGTGGGCTACGAGCAGTACTTC; CDR3aa: CASSPAGVGYEQYF
d_gene: NA; j_gene: TRBJ2-3; abundance: NA; v_gene: TRBV5-1; CDR3nt: TGCGCCAGCAGCGCCCGAGGGACAGATACGCAGTATTTT; CDR3aa: CASSARGTDTQYF
d_gene: NA; j_gene: TRBJ1-2; abundance: NA; v_gene: TRBV30; CDR3nt: TGTGCCTGGACCGGGCGTAGGGGTGGCTACACCTTC; CDR3aa: CAWTGRRGGYTF
d_gene: NA; j_gene: TRBJ1-3; abundance: NA; v_gene: TRBV5-6; CDR3nt: TGTGCCAGCAGCTCGGGGGGGAGCACCATATATTTT; CDR3aa: CASSSGGSTIYF
d_gene: TRBD1; j_gene: TRBJ1-2; abundance: NA; v_gene: TRBV5-1; CDR3nt: TGCGCCAGCAGCATACAGACAGGGGGCGGTGGCTACACCTTC; CDR3aa: CASSIQTGGGGYTF
d_gene: NA; j_gene: TRBJ1-5; abundance: NA; v_gene: TRBV30; CDR3nt: TGTGCCTGGAACTTGAAAGGGGGCAATCAGCCCCAGCATTTT; CDR3aa: CAWNLKGGNQPQHF
d_gene: NA; j_gene: TRBJ1-1; abundance: NA; v_gene: TRBV28; CDR3nt: TGTGCCAGCAGACTTGGGGGGACTGAAGCTTTCTTT; CDR3aa: CASRLGGTEAFF
d_gene: TRBD2; j_gene: TRBJ2-5; abundance: few; v_gene: TRBV7-2; CDR3nt: TGTGCCAGCAGCTTAACTAGCGGGGGGTACCAAGAGACCCAGTACTTC; CDR3aa: CASSLTSGGYQETQYF
d_gene: TRBD1; j_gene: TRBJ1-1; abundance: once; v_gene: TRBV19; CDR3nt: TGTGCCAGTAGTATGCCCTCGACAGGGGGAACTGAAGCTTTCTTT; CDR3aa: CASSMPSTGGTEAFF
d_gene: TRBD2; j_gene: TRBJ2-3; abundance: few; v_gene: TRBV6-4; CDR3nt: TGTGCCAGCAGTGCCGTTTGGGGGAGCGGGGGAGATACGCAGTATTTT; CDR3aa: CASSAVWGSGGDTQYF
d_gene: TRBD2; j_gene: TRBJ2-2; abundance: NA; v_gene: TRBV11-1; CDR3nt: TGTGCCAGCAGCTTAACTAGCGGGAGGTCCGGGGAGCTGTTTTTT; CDR3aa: CASSLTSGRSGELFF